These 7 T cell receptor beta chains were all obtained from the same sample, sequenced in a study of OX40 agonist ivuxolimab in advanced cancers. TCRdb's table, derived via immunoSEQ multiplex PCR, lists solely in-frame clones and lacks some. The sample has around 41,000 clones; nearly 90% are singletons. The source material was CD4+ or CD8+ T cells sorted from blood, sampled in a trial of the OX40 agonist ivuxolimab. These receptors came from an adult with an advanced solid tumor such as melanoma, head and neck, liver or kidney cancer.

This chain connects TRBV7-9 to TRBJ2-7; 10 positions agree with TRBD1. V shed 5 bases and J 2 bases; nucleotides not matched to a gene: 6. The CDR3 has 15 amino acids. The germline V gene encodes CDR1 SEHNR and CDR2 FQNEAQ (reference sequence). CDR3 in DNA: TGTGCCAGCAGCGAGAGGACAGGGGGGACCTACGAGCAGTACTTC. It translates to CASSERTGGTYEQYF.

The chain employs TRBV28 and TRBJ2-3; 8 bases map to TRBD1. V shed 6 bases, J shed 1 base, and the junction held 6 bases outside the gene matches. CDR3 size: 15 residues. Germline V gene data show CDR1 as MDHEN and CDR2 as SYDVKM. The CDR3 DNA reads TGTGCCAGCAGGACCGACAGGGGAGGCACAGATACGCAGTATTTT. It is translated as CASRTDRGGTDTQYF.

The rearrangement uses TRBV5-1 and TRBJ1-1; a weak D match, TRBD1 (6 bases). Germline V lookup: CDR1 SGHRS, CDR2 YFSETQ. The CDR3 spans 15 residues. Trimming took 2 bases from V and 3 from J, leaving 14 bases between them. The CDR3 nucleotides are TGCGCCAGCAGCTTACCTTCAGGGGCGGACACTGAAGCTTTCTTT. It translates to CASSLPSGADTEAFF.

The rearrangement links TRBV7-2 to TRBJ2-1, with D possibly TRBD2 on 6 matching bases. The germline CDR1 and CDR2 sequences are SGHTA and FQGNSA. There are 15 residues in the CDR3. V was trimmed by 8 bases and J by 4 bases, leaving 18 bases between them. The CDR3 region is CASPLPGVFYNEQFF. The CDR3 bases are TGTGCCAGCCCTCTCCCGGGAGTATTTTACAATGAGCAGTTCTTC. Based on the CDR3 plus reference TRBV7-2 and TRBJ2-1, the full variable domain is GAGVSQSPSNKVTEKGKDVELRCDPISGHTALYWYRQSLGQGLEFLIYFQGNSAPDKSGLPSDRFSAERTGGSVSTLTIQRTQQEDSAVYLCASPLPGVFYNEQFFGPGTRLTVL.

The chain uses TRBV28 and TRBJ1-5, with unresolved D. Germline V gene sequence: CDR1 MDHEN, CDR2 SYDVKM. V shed 6 bases and J shed 4 bases, with 10 bases lying between them. This CDR3 has 13 amino acids. The CDR3 bases are TGTGCCAGCAGACCCACAGTGAATCAGCCCCAGCATTTT. This encodes CASRPTVNQPQHF.

This clone has more than one count but fewer than ten. This chain joins TRBV15 and TRBJ2-7, with 14 bases fitting TRBD2. The germline V gene encodes CDR1 LNHNV and CDR2 YYDKDF (reference sequence). The CDR3 is 15 amino acids. With V trimmed by 1 base and J by 4 bases, 0 bases remained unmatched. CDR3 in amino acids: CATSRGTSGRYEQYF. The CDR3, as DNA: TGTGCCACCAGCAGAGGGACTAGCGGGAGGTACGAGCAGTACTTC.

The rearrangement joins TRBV6-6 to TRBJ2-5; perhaps TRBD1 as D (5 bases). The CDR3 has 16 amino acids. CDR1 is MNHNY and CDR2 is SVGAGI in the germline V gene (reference sequence). V lost 0 bases to trimming and J lost 1 base, with 12 bases between them. CDR3 sequence: CASSYSQGRLQETQYF. Written as DNA, the CDR3 is TGTGCCAGCAGTTACTCTCAGGGAAGACTCCAAGAGACCCAGTACTTC.